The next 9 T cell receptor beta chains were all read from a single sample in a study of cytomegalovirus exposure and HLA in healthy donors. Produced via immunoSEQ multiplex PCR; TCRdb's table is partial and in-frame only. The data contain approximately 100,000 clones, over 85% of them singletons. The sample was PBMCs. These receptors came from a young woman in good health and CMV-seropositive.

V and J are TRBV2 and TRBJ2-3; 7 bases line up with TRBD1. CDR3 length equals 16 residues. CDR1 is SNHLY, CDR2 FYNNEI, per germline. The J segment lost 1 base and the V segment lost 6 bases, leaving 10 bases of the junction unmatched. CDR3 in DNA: TGTGCCAGCAGCCGCGACAGGGTTGGCGGCACAGATACGCAGTATTTT. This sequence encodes CASSRDRVGGTDTQYF.

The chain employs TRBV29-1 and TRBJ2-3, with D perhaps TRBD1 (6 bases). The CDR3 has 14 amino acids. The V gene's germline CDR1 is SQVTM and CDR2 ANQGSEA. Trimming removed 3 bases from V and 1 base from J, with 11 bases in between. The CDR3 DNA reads TGCAGCGTTGATCAGGGGAAGGGCACAGATACGCAGTATTTT. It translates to CSVDQGKGTDTQYF.

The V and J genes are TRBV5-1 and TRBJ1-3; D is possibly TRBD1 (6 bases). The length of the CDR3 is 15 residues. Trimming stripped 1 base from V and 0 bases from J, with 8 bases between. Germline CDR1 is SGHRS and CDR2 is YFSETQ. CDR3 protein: CASSLTGNSGNTIYF. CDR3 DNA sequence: TGCGCCAGCAGCTTGACAGGGAACTCTGGAAACACCATATATTTT. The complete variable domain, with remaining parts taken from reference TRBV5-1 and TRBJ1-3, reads KAGVTQTPRYLIKTRGQQVTLSCSPISGHRSVSWYQQTPGQGLQFLFEYFSETQRNKGNFPGRFSGRQFSNSRSEMNVSTLELGDSALYLCASSLTGNSGNTIYFGEGSWLTVV.

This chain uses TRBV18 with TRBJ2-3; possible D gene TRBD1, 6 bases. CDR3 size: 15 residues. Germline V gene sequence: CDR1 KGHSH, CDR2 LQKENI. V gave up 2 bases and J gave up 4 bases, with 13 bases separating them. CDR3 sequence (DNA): TGTGCCAGCTCACCAATTCCAGGGGTTTCAGATACGCAGTATTTT. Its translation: CASSPIPGVSDTQYF.

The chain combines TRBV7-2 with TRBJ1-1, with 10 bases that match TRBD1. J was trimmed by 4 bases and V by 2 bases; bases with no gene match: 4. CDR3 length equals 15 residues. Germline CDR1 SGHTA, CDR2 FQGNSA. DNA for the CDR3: TGTGCCAGCAGCTTAAGTGGGACAGGGGTCACTGAAGCTTTCTTT. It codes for CASSLSGTGVTEAFF.

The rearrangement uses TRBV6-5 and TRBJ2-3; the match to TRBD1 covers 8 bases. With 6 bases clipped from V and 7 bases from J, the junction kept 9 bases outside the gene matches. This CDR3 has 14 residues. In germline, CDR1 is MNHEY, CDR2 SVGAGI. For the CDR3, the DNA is TGTGCCAGCAGGAGGGACAGGTTCGCGAATACGCAGTATTTT. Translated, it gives CASRRDRFANTQYF.

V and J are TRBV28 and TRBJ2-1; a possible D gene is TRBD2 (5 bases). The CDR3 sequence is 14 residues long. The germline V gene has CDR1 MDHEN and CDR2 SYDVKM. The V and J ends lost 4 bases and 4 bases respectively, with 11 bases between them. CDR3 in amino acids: CASSSDLIYNEQFF. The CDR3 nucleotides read TGTGCCAGCAGTTCGGACTTAATATACAATGAGCAGTTCTTC.

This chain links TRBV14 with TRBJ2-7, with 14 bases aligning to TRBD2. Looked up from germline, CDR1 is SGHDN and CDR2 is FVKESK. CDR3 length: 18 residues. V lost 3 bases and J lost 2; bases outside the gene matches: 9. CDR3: CASSQGLAGEVRAYEQYF. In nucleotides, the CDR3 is TGTGCCAGCAGCCAGGGACTAGCGGGAGAAGTTAGGGCCTACGAGCAGTACTTC.

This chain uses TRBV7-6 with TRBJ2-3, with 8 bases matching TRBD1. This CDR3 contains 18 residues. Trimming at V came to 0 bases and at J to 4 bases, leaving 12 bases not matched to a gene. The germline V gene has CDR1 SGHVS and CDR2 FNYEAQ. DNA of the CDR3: TGTGCCAGCAGCTTAGCGATAGTCCAGGGGGCGATCTCAGATACGCAGTATTTT. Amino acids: CASSLAIVQGAISDTQYF.